Here is one TCR beta chain with its context. What antigen it recognizes has not been identified. No quality values exist for individual bases; no much larger clone is one base distant. This specimen comes from a study of PD-1 blockade in classical Hodgkin lymphoma (dated by TCRdb to 2018 to 2020). Study-wide context: Nivolumab dosing was 3 mg/kg intravenously every 2 weeks, continuing until either disease progression or unacceptable toxicity. A peripheral blood immune signature of response to PD-1 blockade in classical Hodgkin lymphoma was defined using TCR beta sequencing and CyTOF.

This specimen's time point label, interpreted: cycle 2 day 1 (C2D1) of nivolumab. Every trial patient had relapsed following autologous stem cell transplantation, and prior brentuximab vedotin exposure was what differed among cohorts A, B and C. A total of approximately 51 patients with relapsed/refractory classical Hodgkin lymphoma made up the trial cohort, and each patient's best overall response was complete response, partial response or progressive disease. Single-agent nivolumab was administered to trial patients in the multi-cohort phase II CheckMate 205 trial. An independent review committee assessed best overall response by applying the 2007 International Working Group response criteria. Trial PBMCs were obtained immediately prior to nivolumab initiation (C1D1) and on therapy at cycle 2 day 1 and cycle 4 day 1. Peripheral blood was collected in 8 mL Vacutainer Cell Preparation Tubes, from which PBMCs were isolated by centrifugation and then cryopreserved.

The study at large found these results: Lower diversity was observed in patients in whom nivolumab was started less than 1 year after ASCT, and these patients were excluded from later analyses so that confounding by immune reconstitution would be avoided. By C4D1, a significant rise was seen in CD4+ TCR diversity but not in CD8+ TCR diversity (p=0.0027 vs p=0.16), and the rise was most apparent among complete responders (p=0.02). Trial patients with a complete response had baseline diversity similar to that of newly diagnosed patients, while partial responders and progressors had significantly lower diversity. Newly diagnosed patients were reported to have lower baseline TCR diversity than healthy donors, and relapsed/refractory patients were reported to have lower baseline TCR diversity still. The study was restricted to a single clinical trial cohort, and the causes of repertoire differences, possibly disease activity or prior therapy, were left undefined.

Genomic DNA was extracted with the Qiagen DNeasy kit from unsorted PBMCs and from negatively selected CD4+ and CD8+ fractions. TCR beta CDR3 regions were amplified by immunoSEQ multiplex PCR using primers annealing to V and J segments. A synthetic immune receptor repertoire was used to minimize amplification bias, and any remaining bias was removed computationally after sequencing. The source study handled its data this way. Custom Python scripts were used to quantify repertoire diversity as the Shannon entropy index. Unsorted, CD4+ and CD8+ repertoires were analyzed separately, except in combined analyses where CD4+ and CD8+ sequences were merged in silico. A clone counted as expanded when the clone's frequency after treatment rose at least 2-fold relative to C1D1, and clones undetected at baseline were given a pseudocount of 0.5. Clones with 0 or 1 copy at C1D1 were classified as singleton clones, and clones with 2 or more copies were classified as non-singleton clones. Clones expanded in unsorted samples were assigned a CD4+, CD8+ or unknown annotation through matching of protein sequences in sorted samples from the same patient. Wilcoxon tests were applied to paired samples to test diversity changes from C1D1 to C4D1. TCRdb retrieved this table from immuneACCESS and kept in-frame rearrangements only. Not all clones are present; in checked studies, unresolved V genes account for under half, and no reason is known for the remainder. For V, J and clone size, that table is used; D and trimming come from the DNA. Present in this sample are tens of thousands of clones, around 82% of which were seen just once. The top ten clonotypes cover roughly 11% of the sample.

CDR1 SGDLS and CDR2 YYNGEE were looked up in the germline V gene. The CDR3 runs 18 amino acids, cysteine and phenylalanine included. Only CDR3 DNA is held: 54 bases, read in frame from base 1. Trimming at the junction amounts to 4 bases on V and 2 bases on J, and the germline ends lie 19 bases apart. The sequence is built from TRBV9 and TRBJ2-6; 5 matching bases give a weak D call of TRBD2. This clonotype originated in a human donor with classical Hodgkin lymphoma. Sequencing used peripheral blood mononuclear cells (PBMCs), obtained before the second cycle of nivolumab. The sequenced DNA is TGTGCCAGCAGCCCCCGCCACGAGGGTCGGACTGGGGCCAACGTCCTGACTTTC. Translated, this gives CASSPRHEGRTGANVLTF.